The rows below give T cell receptor beta chains drawn from one sample of a study of cytomegalovirus exposure and HLA in healthy donors. Here immunoSEQ multiplex PCR was the method, and the copy in TCRdb shows in-frame clones only, minus some. The table includes over 45,000 clones, roughly 84% detected once. Sequencing was performed on PBMCs. These receptors were collected from a man aged 30 to 39 in good health and CMV-seronegative. The CDR3 runs from the conserved cysteine through the conserved F or W. Fields, in order: V gene, clone size, J gene, D gene, CDR3 protein, CDR3 DNA. D genes are given only for firm matches. Not every row has a clone size; where given, it reads once, few, many or a size class.

TRBV9,NA,TRBJ1-4,TRBD1,CASSVEDRKNEKLFF,TGTGCCAGCAGCGTAGAGGACAGGAAGAATGAAAAACTGTTTTTT
TRBV6-5,NA,TRBJ2-1,TRBD1,CASSWGQGVNEQFF,TGTGCCAGCAGTTGGGGACAGGGAGTCAATGAGCAGTTCTTC
TRBV7-6,NA,TRBJ1-6,NA,CASSPYGGVDSPLHF,TGTGCAAGCAGCCCCTACGGCGGGGTTGATTCACCCCTCCACTTT
TRBV5-6,NA,TRBJ1-1,NA,CASGGLNTEAFF,TGTGCCAGCGGGGGGTTGAACACTGAAGCTTTCTTT
TRBV5-5,once,TRBJ1-3,NA,CASSLAFGGSSGNTIYF,TGTGCCAGCAGCTTGGCATTCGGCGGAAGCTCTGGAAACACCATATATTTT
TRBV9,NA,TRBJ2-7,NA,CASSVGVTRPHYEQYF,TGTGCCAGCAGCGTAGGAGTGACTAGGCCCCATTACGAGCAGTACTTC
TRBV5-6,NA,TRBJ2-1,TRBD2,CASSLWAGGYNEQFF,TGTGCCAGCAGCTTGTGGGCGGGGGGGTACAATGAGCAGTTCTTC
TRBV7-5,NA,TRBJ2-5,NA,CARSLASGVDRETQYF,TGTGCCAGAAGCTTAGCTAGCGGGGTCGATCGAGAGACCCAGTACTTC
TRBV9,NA,TRBJ2-7,NA,CASSPRSAGEQYF,TGTGCCAGCAGCCCCCGGTCGGCAGGCGAGCAGTACTTC
TRBV15,NA,TRBJ1-2,NA,CATSRKQGPYGYTF,TGTGCCACCAGCAGAAAACAGGGTCCCTATGGCTACACCTTC
TRBV5-1,NA,TRBJ2-7,TRBD2,CASSLGTSGSYEQYF,TGCGCCAGCAGCCTGGGGACTAGCGGGTCCTACGAGCAGTACTTC
TRBV5-6,NA,TRBJ1-1,TRBD1,CASSVGQGTEAFF,TGTGCCAGCAGCGTCGGACAGGGAACTGAAGCTTTCTTT
TRBV11-2,few,TRBJ2-5,NA,CASSLWGTPQETQYF,TGTGCCAGCAGCTTATGGGGGACACCCCAAGAGACCCAGTACTTC
TRBV5-1,few,TRBJ2-7,TRBD2,CASSRSRLAAPYEQYF,TGCGCCAGCAGCCGAAGCAGACTAGCGGCACCCTACGAGCAGTACTTC
TRBV7-2,once,TRBJ2-5,NA,CASSSPYQETQYF,TGTGCCAGCAGCTCTCCGTACCAAGAGACCCAGTACTTC
TRBV7-4,NA,TRBJ2-2,TRBD2,CASSIAYRTSGGPGELFF,TGTGCCAGCAGCATTGCGTACCGAACTAGCGGGGGGCCCGGGGAGCTGTTTTTT
TRBV10-3,NA,TRBJ1-1,NA,CAISSTGDEAFF,TGTGCCATCAGTTCGACAGGAGATGAAGCTTTCTTT
TRBV27,NA,TRBJ2-7,TRBD2,CASTPAASGFPYEQYF,TGTGCCAGCACCCCGGCGGCTAGCGGGTTCCCCTACGAGCAGTACTTC
TRBV19,NA,TRBJ1-4,TRBD1,CASSGTVTEKLFF,TGTGCCAGTTCCGGGACAGTTACTGAAAAACTGTTTTTT
TRBV9,once,TRBJ2-1,NA,CASSVWAGKIDEQFF,TGTGCCAGCAGCGTATGGGCAGGGAAAATCGATGAGCAGTTCTTC
TRBV9,once,TRBJ2-7,NA,CASSVSGLLKDEQYF,TGTGCCAGCAGCGTCTCAGGGCTCCTTAAGGACGAGCAGTACTTC
TRBV19,NA,TRBJ1-2,TRBD1,CASSISGAQWGQSNSGYTF,TGTGCCAGTAGTATCTCCGGGGCACAGTGGGGACAGTCTAACTCCGGCTACACCTTC
TRBV6-5,few,TRBJ2-7,TRBD2,CASSSLAGAYEQYF,TGTGCCAGCAGTTCCTTGGCGGGAGCATACGAGCAGTACTTC
TRBV29-1,NA,TRBJ2-3,NA,CSVLGGGGLDTQYF,TGCAGCGTTCTGGGAGGGGGGGGCTTAGATACGCAGTATTTT
TRBV11-2,NA,TRBJ1-6,NA,CASSSLQGSGSPLHF,TGTGCCAGCAGCTCACTACAGGGTTCGGGGTCACCCCTCCACTTT
TRBV7-2,NA,TRBJ2-3,TRBD1,CASSYRQGPSTDTQYF,TGTGCCAGCAGCTACAGACAGGGACCTAGCACAGATACGCAGTATTTT
TRBV15,once,TRBJ1-2,NA,CATSRDQLVGVDYGYTF,TGTGCCACCAGCAGAGATCAATTGGTGGGAGTGGACTATGGCTACACCTTC
TRBV30,few,TRBJ1-1,TRBD1,CAWSVSVRQGWERATEAFF,TGTGCCTGGAGTGTATCGGTTCGACAGGGGTGGGAGAGGGCCACTGAAGCTTTCTTT
TRBV7-8,NA,TRBJ2-7,TRBD1,CASSQPLGTGLYEQYF,TGTGCCAGCAGCCAACCCCTCGGGACAGGGCTCTACGAGCAGTACTTC
TRBV19,NA,TRBJ1-5,NA,CASTEQGLDQPQHF,TGTGCCAGTACAGAACAGGGATTAGATCAGCCCCAGCATTTT
TRBV4-3,NA,TRBJ2-7,TRBD1,CASGPSTGEVRAYEQYF,TGCGCCAGCGGCCCGTCGACAGGGGAAGTAAGGGCCTACGAGCAGTACTTC
TRBV15,once,TRBJ2-1,NA,CATSRDATTLVQFF,TGTGCCACCAGCAGAGATGCCACGACCCTAGTGCAGTTCTTC
TRBV6-5,few,TRBJ1-1,NA,CASSTRGRLAFF,TGTGCCAGCAGCACCCGGGGGAGGTTGGCTTTCTTT
TRBV4-1,NA,TRBJ1-4,NA,CASSQEIPGTGRDEKLFF,TGCGCCAGCAGCCAAGAAATCCCCGGCACAGGGAGGGATGAAAAACTGTTTTTT
TRBV10-3,NA,TRBJ2-5,TRBD2,CAISEPSGRSQETQYF,TGTGCCATCAGTGAACCTAGCGGGAGATCCCAAGAGACCCAGTACTTC
TRBV6-1,few,TRBJ1-5,NA,CASSRDNQPQHF,TGTGCCAGCAGTCGGGACAATCAGCCCCAGCATTTT